The table lists the clone carrying this T cell receptor beta chain with a few counts. The time point: baseline, week 1 (first vaccination visit). Treatment denoted: pre-vaccination baseline after standard-of-care therapy. V lost 4 bases, J lost 4 bases, and 6 bases stayed unmatched. The V gene's germline CDR1 is SGHRS and CDR2 YFSETQ. The CDR3 totals 14 residues. Repertoires were generated with immunoSEQ multiplex PCR, while TCRdb's copy carries only in-frame clones and drops some. The profile covers 65,000 to 70,000 clones, with about 86% appearing a single time and around 3% taken by the ten largest. These data are taken from a study of a mutant IDH1 vaccine in newly diagnosed glioma. Study background: Earlier treatment was radiotherapy, temozolomide, or both, with most getting both.

The sequencing used PBMCs, collected from a glioma patient treated with radiotherapy, temozolomide or both. The TCR sequence derives from a man aged 25 to 45 with glioma. The chain combines TRBV5-1 with TRBJ1-2; 8 bases are shared with TRBD1. CDR3 loop: CASSLGQGTYGYTF. The CDR3 region has the DNA TGCGCCAGCAGCCTAGGACAGGGAACCTATGGCTACACCTTC.